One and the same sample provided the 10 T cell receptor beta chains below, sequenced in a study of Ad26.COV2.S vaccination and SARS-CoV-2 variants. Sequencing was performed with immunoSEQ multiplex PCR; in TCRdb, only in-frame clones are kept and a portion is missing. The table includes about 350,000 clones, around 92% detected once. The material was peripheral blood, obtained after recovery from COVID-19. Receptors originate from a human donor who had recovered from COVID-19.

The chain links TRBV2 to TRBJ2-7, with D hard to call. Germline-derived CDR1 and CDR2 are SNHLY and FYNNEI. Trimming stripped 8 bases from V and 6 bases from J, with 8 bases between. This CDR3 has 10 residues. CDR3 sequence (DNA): TGTGCCAGCCTGTGGGGCGAGCAGTACTTC. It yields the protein CASLWGEQYF.

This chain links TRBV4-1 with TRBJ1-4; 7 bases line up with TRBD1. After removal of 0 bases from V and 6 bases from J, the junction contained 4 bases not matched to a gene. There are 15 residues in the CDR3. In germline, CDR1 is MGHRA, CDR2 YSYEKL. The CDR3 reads CASSQDRTGDEKLFF. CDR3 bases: TGCGCCAGCAGCCAAGATCGTACAGGGGATGAAAAACTGTTTTTT.

CDR3 nucleotides: TGTGCCAGCAGCTTAGCCGGGGCTAATAATTCACCCCTCCACTTT. It codes for CASSLAGANNSPLHF. The J gene is TRBJ1-6, the V gene TRBV7-9; tentatively, D is TRBD1 (5 bases). The germline V and J ends were trimmed by 0 bases and 5 bases, with 8 bases remaining between them. Germline V CDR1 and CDR2: SEHNR, FQNEAQ (reference sequence). The CDR3 is 15 residues long.

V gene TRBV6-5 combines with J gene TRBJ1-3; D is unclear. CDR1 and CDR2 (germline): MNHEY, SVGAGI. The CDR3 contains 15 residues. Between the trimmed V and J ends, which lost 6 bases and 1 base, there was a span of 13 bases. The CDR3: CASRTPRTSGNTIYF. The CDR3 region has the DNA TGTGCCAGCAGGACCCCCCGCACTTCTGGAAACACCATATATTTT.

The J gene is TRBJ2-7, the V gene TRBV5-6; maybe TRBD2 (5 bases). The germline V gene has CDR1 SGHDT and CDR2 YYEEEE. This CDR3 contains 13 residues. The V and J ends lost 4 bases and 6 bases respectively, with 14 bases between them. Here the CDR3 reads CASSPRGPPEQYF. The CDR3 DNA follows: TGTGCCAGCAGCCCCCGGGGTCCCCCCGAGCAGTACTTC.

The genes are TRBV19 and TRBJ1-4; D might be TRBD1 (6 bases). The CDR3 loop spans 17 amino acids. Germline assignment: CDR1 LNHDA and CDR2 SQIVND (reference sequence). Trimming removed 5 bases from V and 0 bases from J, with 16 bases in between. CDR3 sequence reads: CASSLFWDIATNEKLFF. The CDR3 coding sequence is TGTGCCAGTAGTCTATTTTGGGACATCGCAACTAATGAAAAACTGTTTTTT.

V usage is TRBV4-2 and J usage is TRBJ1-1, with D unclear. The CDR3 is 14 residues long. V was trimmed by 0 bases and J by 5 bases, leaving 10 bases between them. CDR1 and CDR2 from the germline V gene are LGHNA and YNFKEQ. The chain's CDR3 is CASSQEGPETEAFF. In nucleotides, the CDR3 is TGTGCCAGCAGCCAAGAAGGGCCGGAGACTGAAGCTTTCTTT.

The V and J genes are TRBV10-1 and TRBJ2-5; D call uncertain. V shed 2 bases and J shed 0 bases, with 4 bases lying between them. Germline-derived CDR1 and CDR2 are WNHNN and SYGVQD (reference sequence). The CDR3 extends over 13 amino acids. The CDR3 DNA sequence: TGCGCCAGCAGTGAGGACCACCAAGAGACCCAGTACTTC. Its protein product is CASSEDHQETQYF.

CDR3 sequence reads: CASSPSPGQGNTEAFF. In DNA form, the CDR3 reads TGCGCCAGCAGCCCTTCCCCCGGACAGGGGAACACTGAAGCTTTCTTT. V is TRBV5-1 and J is TRBJ1-1; 8 bases fit TRBD1. V trimming: 4 bases; J trimming: 1 base; junction bases outside the gene matches: 9. Germline V CDR1 and CDR2: SGHRS, YFSETQ. The CDR3 contains 16 residues.

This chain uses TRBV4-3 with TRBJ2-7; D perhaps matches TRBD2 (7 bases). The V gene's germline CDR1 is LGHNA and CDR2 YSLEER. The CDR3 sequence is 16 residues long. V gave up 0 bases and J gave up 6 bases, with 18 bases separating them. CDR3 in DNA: TGCGCCAGCAGCCAAGAGGGAGGGGGGTTTGGAAGCGAGCAGTACTTC. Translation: CASSQEGGGFGSEQYF.